The source of this T cell receptor (beta chain) is a study of blood T cell repertoires in COVID-19. Turning to the study itself: Italy, Spain and the United States were the sources of the convalescent and acute COVID-19 samples.

Generated by immunoSEQ multiplex PCR, the TCRdb table keeps only in-frame clones and is missing some. The sample has approximately 470,000 clones, approximately 85% seen once. CDR3 length: 15 residues. The germline V gene has CDR1 MNHEY and CDR2 SVGAGI. J gave up 5 bases and V 6 bases, and 7 bases lay outside the gene matches. The V and J genes are TRBV6-5 and TRBJ1-6; TRBD1 matches 7 bases. This TCR came from a human donor in a cohort sampled during active COVID-19. The sequencing input was peripheral blood. Here the CDR3 reads CASSLKGAHNSPLHF. For the CDR3, the DNA is TGTGCCAGCAGCCTGAAGGGGGCGCATAATTCACCCCTCCACTTT.